This is a list of T cell receptor beta chains from one sample in a study of T cells in localized non-small cell lung cancer. Profiled with immunoSEQ multiplex PCR; TCRdb holds only in-frame clones, not every one. The table records about 54,000 clones, around four fifths of them present only once. Here the sequenced sample was peripheral blood, taken before any cancer treatment. These TCRs come from an older female donor with stage II squamous cell lung carcinoma. Each CDR3 is given with its conserved first and last residue. The D gene is left open where the match is weak. Expanded clones are given a class, and other clones once, few, many or no size at all.

>TRBJ1-1|TRBV6-1|.|.
TGTGCCAGCGTAGAGGCTACCCACACTGAAGCTTTCTTT
CASVEATHTEAFF
>TRBJ1-1|TRBV18|.|TRBD1
TGTGCCAGCTCACAAGGGGGACAGGGGGACACTGAAGCTTTCTTT
CASSQGGQGDTEAFF
>TRBJ1-1|TRBV18|.|TRBD1
TGTGCCAGCTCACCACAGACAGGGGGCGTCGACACTGAAGCTTTCTTT
CASSPQTGGVDTEAFF
>TRBJ1-5|TRBV7-2|.|.
TGTGCCAGCAGCCCCCCTGATAGACCCCAGCATTTT
CASSPPDRPQHF
>TRBJ1-2|TRBV27|.|TRBD1
TGTGCCAGCAGTCCGACAGGGTTCAGTAACTATGGCTACACCTTC
CASSPTGFSNYGYTF
>TRBJ2-5|TRBV5-4|.|TRBD2
TGTGCCAGCAGCTCGCCCCCCGGACTAGCGGTACAGTACTTC
CASSSPPGLAVQYF
>TRBJ1-1|TRBV6-5|few|.
TGTGCCAGCAGGAAGGGTAATGGGAACACTGAAGCTTTCTTT
CASRKGNGNTEAFF
>TRBJ2-1|TRBV5-1|.|.
TGCGCCAGCAGTTGGGGGGACTACAATGAGCAGTTCTTC
CASSWGDYNEQFF
>TRBJ2-7|TRBV27|few|.
TGTGCCAGCAGTTTAAGAGGGGGGCGGATAGGATACGAGCAGTACTTC
CASSLRGGRIGYEQYF
>TRBJ2-7|TRBV9|.|.
TGTGCCAGCAGCGTAGCGTCGAGCTCCTACGAGCAGTACTTC
CASSVASSSYEQYF
>TRBJ1-5|TRBV5-6|.|TRBD1
TGTGCCAGCAGCTTGGCAGGGGGTAGCAATCAGCCCCAGCATTTT
CASSLAGGSNQPQHF